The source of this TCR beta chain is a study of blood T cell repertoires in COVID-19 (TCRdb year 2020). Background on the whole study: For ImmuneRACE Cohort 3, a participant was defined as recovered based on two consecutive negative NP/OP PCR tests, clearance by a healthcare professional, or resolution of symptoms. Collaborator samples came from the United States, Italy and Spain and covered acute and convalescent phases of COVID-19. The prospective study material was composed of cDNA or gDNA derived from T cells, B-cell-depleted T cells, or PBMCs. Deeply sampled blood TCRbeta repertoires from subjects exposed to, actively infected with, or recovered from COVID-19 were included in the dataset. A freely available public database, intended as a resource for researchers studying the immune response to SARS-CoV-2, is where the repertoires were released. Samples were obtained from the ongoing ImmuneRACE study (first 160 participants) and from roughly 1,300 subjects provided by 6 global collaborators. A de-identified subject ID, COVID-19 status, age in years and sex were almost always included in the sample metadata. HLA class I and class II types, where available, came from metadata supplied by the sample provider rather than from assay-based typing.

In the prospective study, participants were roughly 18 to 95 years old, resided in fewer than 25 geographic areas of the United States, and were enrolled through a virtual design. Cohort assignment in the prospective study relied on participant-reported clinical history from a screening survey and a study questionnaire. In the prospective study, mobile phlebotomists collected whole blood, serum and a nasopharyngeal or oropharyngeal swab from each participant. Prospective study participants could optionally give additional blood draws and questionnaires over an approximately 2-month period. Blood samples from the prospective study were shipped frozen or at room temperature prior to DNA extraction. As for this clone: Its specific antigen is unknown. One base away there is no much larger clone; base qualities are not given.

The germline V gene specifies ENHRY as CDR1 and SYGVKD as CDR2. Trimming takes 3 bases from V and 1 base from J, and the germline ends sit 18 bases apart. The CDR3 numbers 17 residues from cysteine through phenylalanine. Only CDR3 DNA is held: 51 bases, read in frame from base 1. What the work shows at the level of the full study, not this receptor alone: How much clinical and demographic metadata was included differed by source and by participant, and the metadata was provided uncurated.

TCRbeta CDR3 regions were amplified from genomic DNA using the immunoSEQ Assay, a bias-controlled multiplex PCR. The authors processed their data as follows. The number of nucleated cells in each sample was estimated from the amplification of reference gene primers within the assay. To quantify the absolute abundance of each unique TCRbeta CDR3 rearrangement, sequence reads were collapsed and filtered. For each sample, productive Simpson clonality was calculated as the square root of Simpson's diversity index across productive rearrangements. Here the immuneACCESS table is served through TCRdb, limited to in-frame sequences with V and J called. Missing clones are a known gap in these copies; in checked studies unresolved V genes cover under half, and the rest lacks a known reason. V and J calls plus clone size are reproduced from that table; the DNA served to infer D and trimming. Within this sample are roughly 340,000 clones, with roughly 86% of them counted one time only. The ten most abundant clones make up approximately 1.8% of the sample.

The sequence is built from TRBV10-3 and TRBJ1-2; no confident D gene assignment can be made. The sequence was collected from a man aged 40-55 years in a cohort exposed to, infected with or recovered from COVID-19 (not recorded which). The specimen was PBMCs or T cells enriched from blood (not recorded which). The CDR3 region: CAISETLNIRGNYGYTF. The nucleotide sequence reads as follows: TGTGCCATCAGTGAAACCCTCAATATTCGAGGTAACTATGGCTACACCTTC.